This paragraph reports one TCR beta chain. Its specificity is not known. Primers included in the PCR were 60 Vbeta and 13 Jbeta primers. Assay: immunoSEQ multiplex PCR; the TCRdb copy retains only in-frame clones and omits some. The repertoire holds some 150,000 clones, with 65% to 80% as singletons. This record comes from a study of cytomegalovirus exposure and HLA in healthy donors. Study-wide results and limits: Later analysis demonstrated an association between a missense DCLRE1C variant and TCR beta V- and J-gene trimming. Earlier analysis found most TCR beta V segments productive about 87% or about 30% of the time.

This CDR3 comprises 13 residues. V dropped 2 bases and J dropped 9; count of bases not matched to a gene: 5. Germline CDR1 is SGDLS and CDR2 is YYNGEE. At sampling all donors were nominally healthy, likely with unrecorded immune exposures. The sample consisted of PBMCs. The rearrangement uses TRBV9 and TRBJ2-1, with TRBD2 identical over 7 bases. This TCR derives from a woman in her thirties in good health and CMV-seronegative. CDR3 DNA: TGTGCCAGCAGCGTCACTAGCGTGGGTGAGCAGTTCTTC. It yields the protein CASSVTSVGEQFF.